Listed here are 2 T cell receptor beta chains from one sample, sequenced in a study of cytomegalovirus exposure and HLA in healthy donors. Primers included in the PCR were 60 Vbeta and 13 Jbeta primers. TCRdb's copy holds only in-frame clones and misses some; the assay was immunoSEQ multiplex PCR. The sample lists just over 95,000 clones, around 76% seen once, with roughly 8.4% in the top ten. The sequenced sample consisted of PBMCs. These receptors came from a human donor in good health.

This clone was recorded at least ten times. The V call is TRBV21-1, the J call TRBJ2-7; the table's D gene call, TRBD2, was not cross checked with the DNA. TRBV21-1 is reported as a pseudogene. The CDR3 contains 19 residues. The CDR3 loop reads CASSATLRGLAGIFYEQYF. The CDR3 DNA reads TGTGCCAGCAGCGCGACCTTGAGGGGACTAGCGGGAATTTTTTACGAGCAGTACTTC.

This clone occurred many times. In DNA form, the CDR3 reads TGTGCCAGCAGCTTGGTCGGGTACGGAAACACCATATATTTT. It encodes CASSLVGYGNTIYF. The chain uses TRBV5-4 and TRBJ1-3; D unresolved. Germline CDR1 is SGHNT and CDR2 is YYREEE (reference sequence). The CDR3 is made up of 14 amino acids. Trimming shortened V by 0 bases and J by 4 bases, and 8 bases separated the two germline ends. Together with reference TRBV5-4 and TRBJ1-3, the CDR3 gives the full variable domain: ETGVTQSPTHLIKTRGQQVTLRCSSQSGHNTVSWYQQALGQGPQFIFQYYREEENGRGNFPPRFSGLQFPNYSSELNVNALELDDSALYLCASSLVGYGNTIYFGEGSWLTVV.